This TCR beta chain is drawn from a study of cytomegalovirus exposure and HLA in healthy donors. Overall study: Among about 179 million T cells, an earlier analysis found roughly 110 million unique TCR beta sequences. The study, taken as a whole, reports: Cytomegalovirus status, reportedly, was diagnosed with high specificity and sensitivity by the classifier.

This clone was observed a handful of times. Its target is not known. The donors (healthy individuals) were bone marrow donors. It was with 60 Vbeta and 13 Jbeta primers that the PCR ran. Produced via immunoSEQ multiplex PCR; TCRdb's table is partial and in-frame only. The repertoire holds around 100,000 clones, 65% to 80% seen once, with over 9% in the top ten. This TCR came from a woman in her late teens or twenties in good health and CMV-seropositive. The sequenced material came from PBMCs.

CDR3 nucleotides: TGTGCCAGCAGCCCCGGGGGGTTCGTAGGTGAAAAACTGTTTTTT. This sequence encodes CASSPGGFVGEKLFF. This rearrangement joins TRBV14 to TRBJ1-4; maybe TRBD1 (5 bases). The CDR3 extends over 15 amino acids. Germline CDR1 reads SGHDN; CDR2 reads FVKESK. With 4 bases removed from V and 7 bases from J, the gap between germline ends came to 16 bases. Variable domain in full (rest from reference TRBV14 and TRBJ1-4): EAGVTQFPSHSVIEKGQTVTLRCDPISGHDNLYWYRRVMGKEIKFLLHFVKESKQDESGMPNNRFLAERTGGTYSTLKVQPAELEDSGVYFCASSPGGFVGEKLFFGSGTQLSVL.